A selection of T cell receptor beta chains follows, all from one sample in a study of blood T cell repertoires in COVID-19. TCRdb's copy holds only in-frame clones and misses some; the assay was immunoSEQ multiplex PCR. Of roughly 150,000 clones in the sample, 70% to 90% were seen once. Sequencing input: PBMCs or T cells enriched from blood (not recorded which). The receptors originated from a man aged 50-60 years who had recovered from COVID-19. Both conserved end residues are part of each CDR3. D genes are given only for firm matches. Clone size appears in some rows only: once, few, many, or a class for an expanded clone.

d_call	v_call	clone_size	j_call	cdr3_length	cdr3_nt	cdr3_aa
TRBD2	TRBV15	-	TRBJ2-5	17	TGTGCCACCAGGAAAGCGGGGGGTTCCGTTTTCGCTGAGACCCAGTACTTC	CATRKAGGSVFAETQYF
-	TRBV5-1	-	TRBJ2-7	13	TGCGCCAGCAGCTTCACGGCGGCCTACGAGCAGTACTTC	CASSFTAAYEQYF
-	TRBV7-6	once	TRBJ2-6	17	TGTGCCAGCAGCAAACAGGGAAGAGCTGCTGGGGCCAACGTCCTGACTTTC	CASSKQGRAAGANVLTF
-	TRBV28	few	TRBJ2-7	14	TGTGCCAGCAGTCTTCTAGTTGGATCCTACGAGCAGTACTTC	CASSLLVGSYEQYF
TRBD1	TRBV7-3	-	TRBJ1-1	13	TGTGCCAGCAGCTTAGTTGCAGGGGGTGAAGCTTTCTTT	CASSLVAGGEAFF
TRBD2	TRBV30	-	TRBJ2-3	17	TGTGCCTGGAGTGGAAAGGGGACTAGCGGGGGGCGAGATACGCAGTATTTT	CAWSGKGTSGGRDTQYF
TRBD2	TRBV10-3	-	TRBJ2-3	17	TGTGCCATCAGTGACGGTGGCGGGGGGACTAGCACAGATACGCAGTATTTT	CAISDGGGGTSTDTQYF
TRBD1	TRBV7-2	-	TRBJ2-7	17	TGTGCCAGCAGCTTAGGGAGGGGGGACAGGGGGCGGTCCGAGCAGTACTTC	CASSLGRGDRGRSEQYF
TRBD1	TRBV28	-	TRBJ1-1	13	TGTGCCAGCAGTCGACGACAGGGCACTGAAGCTTTCTTT	CASSRRQGTEAFF
TRBD2	TRBV19	-	TRBJ2-7	14	TGTGCCAGTAGTATTGCGGGAGGGAACTACGAGCAGTACTTC	CASSIAGGNYEQYF
-	TRBV10-3	-	TRBJ1-1	12	TGTGCCATCAGTGAGACGGGGACTGAAGCTTTCTTT	CAISETGTEAFF
TRBD1	TRBV2	-	TRBJ1-4	18	TGTGCCAGCAGTTACGCTTACAGGGGACTTGCAACTAATGAAAAACTGTTTTTT	CASSYAYRGLATNEKLFF
TRBD2	TRBV5-4	-	TRBJ2-3	15	TGTGCCAGCAGCCCCGGGACTATTAAGACAGATACGCAGTATTTT	CASSPGTIKTDTQYF
TRBD1	TRBV27	-	TRBJ1-5	18	TGTGCCAGCAGCCCGGGACAGGGGTCGACGCTGTCCAATCAGCCCCAGCATTTT	CASSPGQGSTLSNQPQHF
-	TRBV12-3/TRBV12-4	-	TRBJ1-6	13	TGTGCCAGCAGCTCTCGACAGAATTCACCCCTCCACTTT	CASSSRQNSPLHF
TRBD2	TRBV11-2	-	TRBJ2-3	17	TGTGCCAGCAGCTTAGGACAAGCGGGGGGGCTGGTCCGAACGCAGTATTTT	CASSLGQAGGLVRTQYF
-	TRBV27	-	TRBJ2-7	13	TGTGCCAGCAGTTTATCCGCGTTTGACGAGCAGTACTTC	CASSLSAFDEQYF
-	TRBV7-2	once	TRBJ1-5	13	TGTGCCAGCAGCTTAGTACAGAATCAGCCCCAGCATTTT	CASSLVQNQPQHF
-	TRBV5-1	-	TRBJ1-1	12	TGCGCCAGCAGCTTCGGGGGGACTGAAGCTTTCTTT	CASSFGGTEAFF
-	TRBV6-4	-	TRBJ2-3	14	TGTGCCAGCAGTGCAGGGGACGATGCAGATACGCAGTATTTT	CASSAGDDADTQYF
TRBD1	TRBV2	-	TRBJ1-1	14	TGTGCCAGCGGGACAGGGTTGGTTGGCACTGAAGCTTTCTTT	CASGTGLVGTEAFF
TRBD2	TRBV2	-	TRBJ2-3	15	TGTGCCAGCAGTGGACTAGCGGGGGGTCCAGATACGCAGTATTTT	CASSGLAGGPDTQYF
-	TRBV11-2	once	TRBJ2-2	14	TGTGCCAGCAGCTTAGTCCAGAACACCGGGGAGCTGTTTTTT	CASSLVQNTGELFF
-	TRBV28	-	TRBJ1-2	15	TGTGCCAGCAGTTTAGAGGTTCGGGGTATGAGTGGCTACACCTTC	CASSLEVRGMSGYTF
TRBD1	TRBV7-2	-	TRBJ2-5	14	TGTGCCAGCAGCTCTGGGACAGGGGGCGAGACCCAGTACTTC	CASSSGTGGETQYF
-	TRBV7-9	-	TRBJ1-4	15	TGTGCCAGCAGCTCAACAGGGAATACTAATGAAAAACTGTTTTTT	CASSSTGNTNEKLFF
-	TRBV18	-	TRBJ1-5	14	TGTGCCAGCTCACTTGGACAGAGCAATCAGCCCCAGCATTTT	CASSLGQSNQPQHF
-	TRBV7-8	-	TRBJ1-5	13	TGTGCCAGCAGCTTAGGTGGGAGGCAGCCCCAGCATTTT	CASSLGGRQPQHF
-	TRBV7-2	-	TRBJ2-2	16	TGTGCCAGCAGCTTAGTGGCAACCAAACACACCGGGGAGCTGTTTTTT	CASSLVATKHTGELFF
-	TRBV5-1	-	TRBJ2-2	15	TGCGCCAGCAGCCGGACAGACTCGAACACCGGGGAGCTGTTTTTT	CASSRTDSNTGELFF
-	TRBV2	-	TRBJ2-3	15	TGTGCCAGCAGTTTGAGACAGGCGCGCACAGATACGCAGTATTTT	CASSLRQARTDTQYF
TRBD1	TRBV19	-	TRBJ1-1	16	TGTGCCAGTAGTCCCTACCCGCAGGGGGCTCGGACTGAAGCTTTCTTT	CASSPYPQGARTEAFF
-	TRBV28	-	TRBJ1-3	15	TGTGCCAGCAGTTACAGCATCCTCTCTGGAAACACCATATATTTT	CASSYSILSGNTIYF
TRBD1	TRBV7-9	-	TRBJ1-2	15	TGTGCCAGCAGCTTAACAGGGGGCGCGACCTATGGCTACACCTTC	CASSLTGGATYGYTF
-	TRBV5-4	once	TRBJ2-5	15	TGTGCCAGCAGCTTGTTCACGGGGGTGGGCGAGACCCAGTACTTC	CASSLFTGVGETQYF
-	TRBV7-8	-	TRBJ1-6	14	TGTGCCAGCAGCTTGACTCGAGGAGATTCACCCCTCCACTTT	CASSLTRGDSPLHF
-	TRBV4-3	-	TRBJ1-6	17	TGCGCCAGCAGCCAAGCGGGCAGCTGGCGGGGAAATTCACCCCTCCACTTT	CASSQAGSWRGNSPLHF
TRBD1	TRBV28	-	TRBJ1-2	14	TGTGCCAGCAGTGCAGGGGGTTGGAACTATGGCTACACCTTC	CASSAGGWNYGYTF
-	TRBV7-2	-	TRBJ2-5	13	TGTGCCAGCAGCTTCGTAGCCGGAGAGACCCAGTACTTC	CASSFVAGETQYF
-	TRBV10-3	-	TRBJ1-6	13	TGTGCCATCAAGCCAGGGCAAAATTCACCCCTCCACTTT	CAIKPGQNSPLHF
-	TRBV28	-	TRBJ2-5	15	TGTGCCAGCAGTTCAGCCGGGCAGGGCCCCGAGACCCAGTACTTC	CASSSAGQGPETQYF
-	TRBV11-2	few	TRBJ2-1	16	TGTGCCAGCAGCTTAGCTCGGTTAGCATCGTACAATGAGCAGTTCTTC	CASSLARLASYNEQFF
TRBD2	TRBV7-2	-	TRBJ2-2	14	TGTGCCAGTAGCGGGGGGGTAAACACCGGGGAGCTGTTTTTT	CASSGGVNTGELFF
TRBD1	TRBV30	-	TRBJ1-4	14	TGTGCCTGGAGTGCCCAGGGGGCAGGTGAAAAACTGTTTTTT	CAWSAQGAGEKLFF
-	TRBV6-5	-	TRBJ1-2	13	TGTGCCAGCAGTTACTCCTCCTTTGTTGGCTACACCTTC	CASSYSSFVGYTF
-	TRBV27	-	TRBJ2-1	14	TGTGCCAGCCACGACAGCCAACCCTACAATGAGCAGTTCTTC	CASHDSQPYNEQFF